This T cell receptor beta chain was recorded in a study of Ad26.COV2.S vaccination and SARS-CoV-2 variants. Treatment reported: 15 to 20 received Ad26.COV2.S at low or high dose, single or two shots; about 5 received placebo; per-sample allocation not given. Sampling was done on day 63 after the first vaccine or placebo injection. The V segment lost 2 bases and the J segment 7 bases; nucleotides outside the gene matches: 2. The CDR3 is made up of 13 amino acids. CDR1 and CDR2 (germline): LGHDT, YNNKEL (reference sequence). Profiling relied on immunoSEQ multiplex PCR, and the TCRdb table lists in-frame clones only, not all of them. Of about 480,000 clones in the sample, about 83% were seen once.

Sample: peripheral blood, taken in a trial of Ad26.COV2.S vaccine versus placebo. The chain links TRBV3-1 (or the pseudogene TRBV3-2) to TRBJ2-1, with 7 positions matching TRBD1. The sequence came from a person between 18 and 65 years old who received the Ad26.COV2.S COVID-19 vaccine or a placebo. The CDR3 DNA reads as TGTGCCAGCAGCCAACCGACAGGGAATGAGCAGTTCTTC. It specifies CASSQPTGNEQFF.